One sample yielded the 2 T cell receptor beta chains listed below, sequenced in a study of radiotherapy plus CTLA-4 blockade in lung cancer. The data were produced by immunoSEQ multiplex PCR, yet TCRdb's version contains in-frame clones alone and is incomplete. The profile shows about 14,000 clones, 72% of them singletons. This sample comprised peripheral blood, obtained from a patient treated with radiotherapy plus ipilimumab. The receptors come from a human donor with non-small cell lung cancer whose response to radiotherapy plus ipilimumab could not be evaluated.

J is TRBJ1-4 and V is TRBV4-1; D is unclear. V dropped 0 bases and J dropped 5 bases, with 25 bases sitting between them. CDR3 length equals 20 residues. Germline CDR1 is MGHRA and CDR2 is YSYEKL. DNA for the CDR3: TGCGCCAGCAGCCAAGAAAATACGAGGGTCAATCCATCCTTCAATGAAAAACTGTTTTTT. Protein: CASSQENTRVNPSFNEKLFF.

V usage is TRBV7-8 and J usage is TRBJ2-5, with unresolved D. V was pared by 3 bases and J by 5 bases, with 4 bases between. CDR1 is SGHVS and CDR2 is FQNEAQ in the germline V gene. The CDR3 is 11 residues long. The CDR3 loop reads CASSLSETQYF. The CDR3 DNA reads TGTGCCAGCAGCTTGTCTGAGACCCAGTACTTC. Based on the CDR3 plus reference TRBV7-8 and TRBJ2-5, the full variable domain is GAGVSQSPRYKVAKRGQDVALRCDPISGHVSLFWYQQALGQGPEFLTYFQNEAQLDKSGLPSDRFFAERPEGSVSTLKIQRTQQEDSAVYLCASSLSETQYFGPGTRLLVL.